The 24 T cell receptor beta chains given below trace back to one sample, sequenced in a study of blood T cell repertoires in COVID-19 (dated by TCRdb to about 2020). Library prep was done by the immunoSEQ multiplex PCR assay. The table was pulled from immuneACCESS by TCRdb, which kept in-frame rearrangements only. Such tables lose some clones; where checked, under half of the loss comes from unresolved V genes, and the rest has no known cause. The table for this sample lists 250,000 to 350,000 clones; 75% to 90% of them were counted only once. Around 12% of the sample lies in the top ten. The sample taken for sequencing was peripheral blood. These receptors were collected from a woman in her sixties with acute or convalescent COVID-19.

This chain joins TRBV7-9 and TRBJ1-1; 11 bases fit TRBD1. With 4 bases clipped from V and 7 bases from J, the junction kept 5 bases outside the gene matches. The CDR3 totals 14 residues. The germline V gene encodes CDR1 SEHNR and CDR2 FQNEAQ (reference sequence). The CDR3 spells CASSWTGTGGEAFF. Here the CDR3 DNA reads TGTGCCAGCAGCTGGACCGGGACAGGGGGTGAAGCTTTCTTT.

V is TRBV5-8 and J is TRBJ1-2, with 8 bases identical to TRBD1. Germline-derived CDR1 and CDR2 are SGHTS and YDEGEE. This CDR3 region has 14 residues. V dropped 0 bases and J dropped 7; count of bases not matched to a gene: 5. CDR3 loop: CASSLGQGYGGYTF. DNA of the CDR3: TGTGCCAGCAGCTTGGGACAGGGGTACGGTGGCTACACCTTC.

The chain combines TRBV7-2 with TRBJ1-6; TRBD1 aligns across 7 bases. The germline CDR1 and CDR2 sequences are SGHTA and FQGNSA. V was clipped by 1 base and J by 7 bases; unmatched bases: 4. The CDR3 totals 15 residues. The DNA of the CDR3 is TGTGCCAGCAGCTTAGTAGGGGACAGAAATTCACCCCTCCACTTT. It specifies CASSLVGDRNSPLHF.

This chain uses TRBV5-6 with TRBJ2-7; D remains unclear. CDR1 and CDR2 (germline): SGHDT, YYEEEE. This CDR3 is built from 14 residues. The V and J ends lost 4 bases and 7 bases respectively, with 18 bases between them. The CDR3 DNA reads as TGTGCCAGCAGCCGAATCACTTTACGATGGGAGCAGTACTTC. It translates to CASSRITLRWEQYF.

This chain connects TRBV7-6 to TRBJ2-1, with 8 bases that match TRBD2. J lost 4 bases, V lost 5 bases, and 7 bases had no gene match. The CDR3 length is 15 residues. Germline V gene data show CDR1 as SGHVS and CDR2 as FNYEAQ. CDR3 region: CASSQSGGGYNEQFF. The CDR3, as DNA: TGTGCCAGCAGCCAGTCCGGGGGGGGGTACAATGAGCAGTTCTTC. The whole variable domain, remainder taken from reference TRBV7-6 and TRBJ2-1, is GAGVSQSPRYKVTKRGQDVALRCDPISGHVSLYWYRQALGQGPEFLTYFNYEAQQDKSGLPNDRFSAERPEGSISTLTIQRTEQRDSAMYRCASSQSGGGYNEQFFGPGTRLTVL.

The chain carries TRBV19 and TRBJ1-2, with D uncertain. The CDR3 spans 14 residues. Germline-derived CDR1 and CDR2 are LNHDA and SQIVND (reference sequence). Between the trimmed V and J ends, which lost 4 bases and 1 base, there was a span of 10 bases. The DNA of the CDR3 is TGTGCCAGTAGTACGGCAGGCCTTAACTATGGCTACACCTTC. It is translated as CASSTAGLNYGYTF. The variable domain in full, with the rest retrieved from reference TRBV19 and TRBJ1-2, is DGGITQSPKYLFRKEGQNVTLSCEQNLNHDAMYWYRQDPGQGLRLIYYSQIVNDFQKGDIAEGYSVSREKKESFPLTVTSAQKNPTAFYLCASSTAGLNYGYTFGSGTRLTVV.

The V gene is TRBV9, the J gene TRBJ2-1; tentative D call: TRBD1 (6 bases). Germline CDR1 reads SGDLS; CDR2 reads YYNGEE. The V end lost 5 bases, the J end lost 4 bases, and 16 bases lay between the germline ends. This CDR3 spans 15 amino acids. The CDR3 DNA follows: TGTGCCAGCAGTGACAGGACAGATCTATACAATGAGCAGTTCTTC. This gives the protein CASSDRTDLYNEQFF.

The chain has TRBV6-5 and TRBJ1-5; 8 nucleotides align to TRBD1. The CDR3 contains 15 residues. The germline CDR1 and CDR2 sequences are MNHEY and SVGAGI. J lost 4 bases, V lost 6 bases, and 8 bases had no gene match. The CDR3: CASRVGQGGNQPQHF. CDR3 bases: TGTGCCAGCAGGGTAGGACAGGGAGGAAATCAGCCCCAGCATTTT.

J is TRBJ1-4 and V is TRBV5-4; D perhaps matches TRBD1 (5 bases). This CDR3 has 17 residues. The germline V gene has CDR1 SGHNT and CDR2 YYREEE (reference sequence). Between the trimmed V and J ends, which lost 4 bases and 7 bases, there was a span of 23 bases. The CDR3 sequence: CASSPRGGSLRSEKLFF. In DNA, the CDR3 is TGTGCCAGCAGCCCAAGGGGAGGGAGTCTTAGGAGTGAAAAACTGTTTTTT.

V gene TRBV29-1 combines with J gene TRBJ1-1; 10 bases fit TRBD1. With 3 bases clipped from V and 4 bases from J, the junction kept 5 bases outside the gene matches. CDR3 length: 14 residues. Germline V gene lookup returns CDR1 SQVTM and CDR2 ANQGSEA. This CDR3 reads CSVEGTGEATEAFF. In nucleotides, the CDR3 is TGCAGCGTTGAGGGGACAGGGGAGGCCACTGAAGCTTTCTTT.

V and J are TRBV6-6 and TRBJ1-1; the match to TRBD1 covers 7 bases. The CDR3 contains 13 residues. Germline loops: CDR1 MNHNY, CDR2 SVGAGI (reference sequence). V gave up 6 bases and J gave up 6 bases; unmatched junction bases: 7. The CDR3 region has the DNA TGTGCCAGCAGCTCGACAGGGTTCGCTGAAGCTTTCTTT. Its protein is CASSSTGFAEAFF.

The chain uses TRBV28 and TRBJ2-1; 12 bases agree with TRBD2. The V segment lost 6 bases and the J segment 7 bases; nucleotides outside the gene matches: 7. This CDR3 region has 15 residues. CDR1 and CDR2 (germline): MDHEN, SYDVKM. The chain's CDR3 is CASSRLAGERNEQFF. In DNA, the CDR3 is TGTGCCAGCAGCCGACTAGCGGGAGAACGGAATGAGCAGTTCTTC.

This clone was counted a single time. The rearrangement joins TRBV19 to TRBJ1-1, with D uncertain. The V gene lost 6 bases and the J gene lost 1 base, with 18 bases spanning the gap. The V gene's germline CDR1 is LNHDA and CDR2 SQIVND (reference sequence). The CDR3 is 16 amino acids. The CDR3 DNA reads TGTGCCAGTAGACTTGGGCCAGCCTTTGGGAACACTGAAGCTTTCTTT. Translation gives CASRLGPAFGNTEAFF.

V gene TRBV2 combines with J gene TRBJ1-5, with D unclear. Germline-derived CDR1 and CDR2 are SNHLY and FYNNEI. V dropped 3 bases and J dropped 11 bases, with 14 bases sitting between them. CDR3 length: 13 residues. The CDR3 is CASSEGVGRSQHF. CDR3 bases: TGTGCCAGCAGTGAGGGAGTCGGACGGTCCCAGCATTTT.

The V call is TRBV2, the J call TRBJ1-1; no clear D gene. Trimming left V 11 bases short and J 3 bases short, with 19 bases between. CDR3 length: 14 amino acids. Per germline, CDR1 SNHLY and CDR2 FYNNEI. This chain's CDR3 is CAPSSTGRDTEAFF. The CDR3 DNA is TGTGCCCCTAGCAGTACCGGGCGTGACACTGAAGCTTTCTTT.

The chain links TRBV27 to TRBJ2-7, with 12 bases matching TRBD2. Germline V gene sequence: CDR1 MNHEY, CDR2 SMNVEV (reference sequence). CDR3 size: 17 residues. The J segment lost 1 base and the V segment lost 3 bases, leaving 7 bases of the junction unmatched. The DNA for the CDR3 is TGTGCCAGCAGTTTTAGACTAGCGGGAGCAAGGTCCTACGAGCAGTACTTC. Translating gives CASSFRLAGARSYEQYF.

The chain combines TRBV29-1 with TRBJ2-2; D uncertain. Germline V CDR1 and CDR2: SQVTM, ANQGSEA. The CDR3 is made up of 11 amino acids. The V and J ends lost 4 bases and 6 bases respectively, with 6 bases between them. DNA for the CDR3: TGCAGCGTTGCGCAGGCCGGGGAGCTGTTTTTT. Its translation: CSVAQAGELFF.

V gene TRBV11-3 combines with J gene TRBJ1-1; 8 positions agree with TRBD1. The CDR3 is 16 amino acids. Germline V gives CDR1 SGHNT, CDR2 YENEEA. V lost 1 base, J lost 1 base, and 5 bases stayed unmatched. DNA for the CDR3: TGTGCCAGCAGCTTAGGGACAGGGACGGGGAACACTGAAGCTTTCTTT. Translating gives CASSLGTGTGNTEAFF.

This chain links TRBV7-8 with TRBJ2-7, with D unclear. Trimming removed 5 bases from V and 6 bases from J, with 14 bases in between. In germline, CDR1 is SGHVS, CDR2 FQNEAQ. The CDR3 length is 13 residues. The CDR3 DNA reads as TGTGCCAGCAGCGCCAATGGTTTTAGCGAGCAGTACTTC. Translation: CASSANGFSEQYF. The variable domain in full, completed from reference TRBV7-8 and TRBJ2-7, reads GAGVSQSPRYKVAKRGQDVALRCDPISGHVSLFWYQQALGQGPEFLTYFQNEAQLDKSGLPSDRFFAERPEGSVSTLKIQRTQQEDSAVYLCASSANGFSEQYFGPGTRLTVT.

This clone is a singleton in its sample. This chain joins TRBV15 and TRBJ1-1, with TRBD1 identical over 10 bases. Per the germline V gene, CDR1 is LNHNV and CDR2 is YYDKDF (reference sequence). V trimming: 4 bases; J trimming: 0 bases; junction bases outside the gene matches: 5. The CDR3 extends over 16 amino acids. The CDR3 is CATSKTGTGVNTEAFF. CDR3 nucleotide sequence: TGTGCCACCAGCAAAACCGGGACAGGGGTGAACACTGAAGCTTTCTTT. Full variable domain (missing parts from reference TRBV15 and TRBJ1-1): DAMVIQNPRYQVTQFGKPVTLSCSQTLNHNVMYWYQQKSSQAPKLLFHYYDKDFNNEADTPDNFQSRRPNTSFCFLDIRSPGLGDTAMYLCATSKTGTGVNTEAFFGQGTRLTVV.

The rearrangement joins TRBV28 to TRBJ1-1; D remains unclear. The CDR3 is 12 amino acids. Trimming took 7 bases from V and 2 from J, leaving 8 bases between them. Germline loops: CDR1 MDHEN, CDR2 SYDVKM. Here the CDR3 reads CASKAGNTEAFF. The DNA of the CDR3 is TGTGCCAGCAAGGCAGGAAACACTGAAGCTTTCTTT.

This clone was found once. The chain uses TRBV10-3 and TRBJ1-3; D is undetermined. This CDR3 is 16 amino acids long. The V end lost 4 bases, the J end lost 0 bases, and 13 bases lay between the germline ends. The germline V gene encodes CDR1 ENHRY and CDR2 SYGVKD. The CDR3 spells CAISGYSPDSGNTIYF. The CDR3 coding sequence is TGTGCCATCAGTGGGTACAGCCCAGACTCTGGAAACACCATATATTTT.

The table lists this clone with a few counts. V and J are TRBV18 and TRBJ1-2; 10 bases are shared with TRBD1. The CDR3 runs to 15 residues. Trimming removed 2 bases from V and 4 bases from J; junction bases left unmatched: 4. Germline loops: CDR1 KGHSH, CDR2 LQKENI. The CDR3 sequence: CASSPGQGDSYGYTF. DNA of the CDR3: TGTGCCAGCTCACCAGGACAGGGGGATAGCTATGGCTACACCTTC. The full variable domain, with the rest looked up from reference TRBV18 and TRBJ1-2, is NAGVMQNPRHLVRRRGQEARLRCSPMKGHSHVYWYRQLPEEGLKFMVYLQKENIIDESGMPKERFSAEFPKEGPSILRIQQVVRGDSAAYFCASSPGQGDSYGYTFGSGTRLTVV.

This CDR3 reads CASSPSPEYNYGYTF. CDR3 bases: TGTGCCAGCAGTCCTTCGCCGGAGTATAACTATGGCTACACCTTC. The chain carries TRBV9 and TRBJ1-2; no reliable D call. Germline CDR1 reads SGDLS; CDR2 reads YYNGEE. V was trimmed by 5 bases and J by 1 base, leaving 15 bases between them. The CDR3 extends over 15 amino acids.